These 30 T cell receptor beta chains were sequenced from one sample in a study of cytomegalovirus exposure and HLA in healthy donors. PCR amplification relied on 60 Vbeta primers (plus 13 Jbeta primers). Produced via immunoSEQ multiplex PCR; TCRdb's table is partial and in-frame only. This sample has more than 100,000 clones, with 60% to 80% found just once. The sample was PBMCs. The receptors were gathered from a woman aged 55-69 years in good health and CMV-seronegative.

The chain is built from TRBV7-3 and TRBJ2-1; maybe TRBD1 (5 bases). Germline V lookup: CDR1 SGHTA, CDR2 FQGTGA. The CDR3 length is 13 residues. V dropped 5 bases and J dropped 3 bases, with 8 bases sitting between them. CDR3 amino acids: CASSAQGYNEQFF. Written as DNA, the CDR3 is TGTGCCAGCAGCGCCCAGGGCTACAATGAGCAGTTCTTC.

Worth noting for this clone: Other DNA sequences in this specimen translate into the identical CDR3. This chain connects TRBV10-2 to TRBJ2-7; 12 bases are a match to TRBD1. After removal of 6 bases from V and 9 bases from J, the junction contained 21 bases not matched to a gene. Germline V gene lookup returns CDR1 WSHSY and CDR2 SAAADI. CDR3 length: 18 residues. DNA for the CDR3: TGCGCCAGCAGGGGAGGGACCCCGGGACAGGGGGCGGACACGGGGCAGTACTTC. It encodes CASRGGTPGQGADTGQYF.

The chain uses TRBV30 and TRBJ2-7; 7 bases align to TRBD1. This CDR3 region has 12 residues. Trimming cost V 4 bases and J 2 bases; bases outside gene matches: 2. Germline CDR1 reads GTSNPN; CDR2 reads SVGIG (reference sequence). The chain's CDR3 is CAWTGGTYEQYF. The CDR3 DNA sequence: TGTGCCTGGACAGGGGGTACCTACGAGCAGTACTTC.

J is TRBJ2-5 and V is TRBV29-1, with D possibly matching TRBD1 (6 bases). The CDR3 spans 12 residues. Trimming pared 6 bases from V and 2 bases from J, leaving 10 bases between. Germline V gives CDR1 SQVTM, CDR2 ANQGSEA. The CDR3 bases are TGCAGCGTCGAGGACAGACAAGAGACCCAGTACTTC. Amino acid sequence: CSVEDRQETQYF.

The chain carries TRBV18 and TRBJ1-4; D may be TRBD1 (6 bases). Trimming removed 3 bases from V and 5 bases from J, with 10 bases in between. This CDR3 has 14 amino acids. The germline CDR1 and CDR2 sequences are KGHSH and LQKENI. The CDR3 sequence: CASSPPGQNEKLFF. DNA of the CDR3: TGTGCCAGCTCACCCCCTGGACAGAATGAAAAACTGTTTTTT.

V gene TRBV18 combines with J gene TRBJ2-6; tentatively, D is TRBD1 (7 bases). Trimming pared 2 bases from V and 0 bases from J, leaving 17 bases between. This CDR3 region has 19 residues. Per the germline V gene, CDR1 is KGHSH and CDR2 is LQKENI. CDR3 DNA sequence: TGTGCCAGCTCACCAAGGGGCGGGACAGCCTTCTCTGGGGCCAACGTCCTGACTTTC. Amino acids: CASSPRGGTAFSGANVLTF.

The chain combines TRBV13 with TRBJ1-1; no clear D. The CDR3 has 14 residues. The ends were cut back, 0 bases at V and 0 bases at J, with 5 bases in the middle. Germline V gene data show CDR1 as PRHDT and CDR2 as FYEKMQ (reference sequence). CDR3 bases: TGTGCCAGCAGCTTAGGACAGATGAACACTGAAGCTTTCTTT. This sequence encodes CASSLGQMNTEAFF.

J is TRBJ1-2 and V is TRBV30; D is uncertain. Trimming stripped 0 bases from V and 6 bases from J, with 14 bases between. Germline CDR1 and CDR2: GTSNPN and SVGIG (reference sequence). This CDR3 spans 14 amino acids. The CDR3 is CAWSVLGGRNGYTF. The DNA of the CDR3 is TGTGCCTGGAGTGTACTGGGAGGGAGAAATGGCTACACCTTC.

This sequence joins TRBV5-1 and TRBJ2-1, with 16 bases lining up with TRBD2. Germline loops: CDR1 SGHRS, CDR2 YFSETQ. The CDR3 is made up of 18 amino acids. V shed 2 bases, J shed 4 bases, and the junction held 6 bases outside the gene matches. CDR3 in amino acids: CASSFPGLAGGRYNEQFF. Written as DNA, the CDR3 is TGCGCCAGCAGCTTTCCGGGACTAGCGGGAGGGAGGTACAATGAGCAGTTCTTC.

The chain is built from TRBV6-5 and TRBJ2-7; D may be TRBD2 (5 bases). The CDR3 consists of 16 residues. Trimming took 2 bases from V and 4 from J, leaving 18 bases between them. Germline-derived CDR1 and CDR2 are MNHEY and SVGAGI. CDR3 DNA sequence: TGTGCCAGCAGTTACGGACGCACCCTCGGGAATTACGAGCAGTACTTC. Its protein product is CASSYGRTLGNYEQYF.

CDR3 DNA: TGTGCCAGCAGCTCTCCGACAGGGAAGGGCGAGCAGTACTTC. Its translation: CASSSPTGKGEQYF. V is TRBV7-9 and J is TRBJ2-7, with 7 nucleotides matching TRBD1. The CDR3 totals 14 residues. CDR1 SEHNR and CDR2 FQNEAQ come from the germline V gene (reference sequence). V shed 4 bases and J 6 bases; nucleotides not matched to a gene: 9.

V is TRBV28 and J is TRBJ2-7; D is possibly TRBD1 (5 bases). Trimming pared 1 base from V and 2 bases from J, leaving 15 bases between. Looked up from germline, CDR1 is MDHEN and CDR2 is SYDVKM. The CDR3 is 16 residues long. In nucleotides, the CDR3 is TGTGCCAGCAGTTTATTCCGTGAGACAGAAACCTACGAGCAGTACTTC. This codes for CASSLFRETETYEQYF.

The rearrangement links TRBV11-2 to TRBJ1-1; TRBD1 matches at 7 bases. The CDR3 runs 14 residues. Germline values: CDR1 SGHAT, CDR2 FQNNGV. J lost 0 bases, V lost 4 bases, and 2 bases had no gene match. CDR3 in amino acids: CASSWDRLNTEAFF. In DNA form, the CDR3 reads TGTGCCAGCAGCTGGGACAGACTGAACACTGAAGCTTTCTTT.

The J gene is TRBJ2-7, the V gene TRBV19, with 7 bases lining up with TRBD2. The CDR3 contains 14 residues. Trimming at V came to 5 bases and at J to 0 bases, leaving 4 bases not matched to a gene. CDR1 is LNHDA, CDR2 SQIVND, per germline (reference sequence). This CDR3 is CASSATSASYEQYF. The DNA for the CDR3 is TGTGCCAGTAGTGCCACTAGCGCCTCCTACGAGCAGTACTTC.

With regard to this clone: At one end the junction does not follow the germline gene, possibly because of a read error. V is TRBV10-1 and J is TRBJ2-7; 7 nucleotides agree with TRBD2. The CDR3 consists of 16 residues. Per the germline V gene, CDR1 is WNHNN and CDR2 is SYGVQD (reference sequence). The CDR3 reads CASSNLGSSGAYEQHF. CDR3 bases: TGCGCCAGCAGTAACCTAGGTTCTAGCGGCGCCTACGAGCAGCACTTC.

This chain uses TRBV5-1 with TRBJ1-1, with TRBD1 matching over 7 bases. The CDR3 has 14 amino acids. Germline trimming cut 6 bases from V and 0 bases from J; bases unmatched to any gene: 5. Per the germline V gene, CDR1 is SGHRS and CDR2 is YFSETQ. The CDR3 DNA reads as TGCGCCAGCACGCAGACAGGGCTGAACACTGAAGCTTTCTTT. Translating it yields CASTQTGLNTEAFF.

The chain carries TRBV28 and TRBJ1-1; D gene unclear. V was clipped by 6 bases and J by 0 bases, with 8 bases between them. The CDR3 loop spans 13 amino acids. CDR1 MDHEN and CDR2 SYDVKM come from the germline V gene. CDR3 protein: CASRYTLNTEAFF. The CDR3, as DNA: TGTGCCAGCAGGTACACCTTGAACACTGAAGCTTTCTTT.

This chain joins TRBV6-5 and TRBJ1-5; D might be TRBD1 (5 bases). This CDR3 is 15 amino acids long. From germline, CDR1 is MNHEY and CDR2 SVGAGI. V was cut by 6 bases and J by 7 bases, with 19 bases left in between. The CDR3 sequence is CASSSSRQGRQPQHF. The CDR3 DNA follows: TGTGCCAGCAGCTCCTCGCGGCAGGGCCGACAGCCCCAGCATTTT.

For the CDR3, the DNA is TGTGCCAGCACCAAGAGTTCCTCGTCCTACGAGCAGTACTTC. Its translation: CASTKSSSSYEQYF. This rearrangement joins TRBV6-6 to TRBJ2-7; D ambiguous. The CDR3 sequence is 14 residues long. V gave up 7 bases and J gave up 1 base, with 14 bases separating them. CDR1 is MNHNY and CDR2 is SVGAGI in the germline V gene (reference sequence).

The chain carries TRBV30 and TRBJ1-4; D unresolved. The CDR3 is 13 amino acids. Germline CDR1 GTSNPN, CDR2 SVGIG (reference sequence). Trimming removed 5 bases from V and 5 bases from J, with 12 bases in between. The CDR3 loop reads CAWGPEVNEKLFF. The CDR3, as DNA: TGTGCCTGGGGACCGGAGGTCAATGAAAAACTGTTTTTT.

The J gene is TRBJ2-1, the V gene TRBV5-1, with 13 bases matching TRBD2. The V segment lost 0 bases and the J segment 2 bases; nucleotides outside the gene matches: 2. CDR3 length equals 17 residues. Germline assignment: CDR1 SGHRS and CDR2 YFSETQ. The CDR3 region is CASSLELAGGPYNEQFF. CDR3 sequence (DNA): TGCGCCAGCAGCTTGGAACTAGCGGGAGGGCCCTACAATGAGCAGTTCTTC.

V usage is TRBV7-3 and J usage is TRBJ2-7; 8 bases are shared with TRBD2. J was trimmed by 5 bases and V by 4 bases; bases with no gene match: 4. Germline values: CDR1 SGHTA, CDR2 FQGTGA. The CDR3 totals 13 residues. CDR3 DNA sequence: TGTGCCAGCAGCTCCATAGCGGGGAACGAGCAGTACTTC. Protein: CASSSIAGNEQYF. Complete variable domain (other parts from reference TRBV7-3 and TRBJ2-7): GAGVSQTPSNKVTEKGKYVELRCDPISGHTALYWYRQSLGQGPEFLIYFQGTGAADDSGLPNDRFFAVRPEGSVSTLKIQRTERGDSAVYLCASSSIAGNEQYFGPGTRLTVT.

The rearrangement uses TRBV23-1 and TRBJ2-7; possible D gene TRBD2, 6 bases. TRBV23-1 is classed as an ORF, of uncertain function. V was clipped by 4 bases and J by 4 bases, with 14 bases between them. This CDR3 has 14 residues. CDR3 sequence reads: CASSRRREPYEQYF. CDR3 nucleotide sequence: TGCGCCAGCAGTCGAAGACGGGAGCCTTACGAGCAGTACTTC.

The chain is built from TRBV19 and TRBJ1-5; D call uncertain. Germline V gene lookup returns CDR1 LNHDA and CDR2 SQIVND (reference sequence). V was cut by 6 bases and J by 0 bases, with 12 bases left in between. The CDR3 length is 15 residues. As DNA, the CDR3 is TGTGCCAGTAGCCTAGGATCCTATAGCAATCAGCCCCAGCATTTT. Its protein is CASSLGSYSNQPQHF.

V and J are TRBV27 and TRBJ1-6; D is undetermined. The V gene lost 6 bases and the J gene lost 0 bases, with 18 bases spanning the gap. The CDR3 sequence is 18 residues long. Germline V gives CDR1 MNHEY, CDR2 SMNVEV (reference sequence). CDR3 sequence reads: CASSPDYPLSSYNSPLHF. The DNA of the CDR3 is TGTGCCAGCAGCCCCGATTACCCCCTAAGCTCCTATAATTCACCCCTCCACTTT.

This clone was counted at least ten times. The J gene is TRBJ2-7, the V gene TRBV5-1; 8 bases fit TRBD2. The junction had 7 bases not matched to a gene; V was cut back by 0 bases and J by 5 bases. Germline V gene lookup returns CDR1 SGHRS and CDR2 YFSETQ. The CDR3 length is 15 residues. The CDR3 DNA sequence: TGCGCCAGCAGCTTGGCGGGAGGGAATGGCCACGAGCAGTACTTC. Amino acid sequence: CASSLAGGNGHEQYF.

As DNA, the CDR3 is TGTGCCAGCAGCTTATTTACAGGGGGATTGAACACCGGGGAGCTGTTTTTT. It encodes CASSLFTGGLNTGELFF. The chain joins TRBV7-3 to TRBJ2-2; 8 bases line up with TRBD1. The CDR3 consists of 17 residues. The germline gives CDR1 SGHTA, CDR2 FQGTGA. Trimming cost V 2 bases and J 1 base; bases outside gene matches: 6. Filled out from reference TRBV7-3 and TRBJ2-2, the complete variable domain reads GAGVSQTPSNKVTEKGKYVELRCDPISGHTALYWYRQSLGQGPEFLIYFQGTGAADDSGLPNDRFFAVRPEGSVSTLKIQRTERGDSAVYLCASSLFTGGLNTGELFFGEGSRLTVL.

The V and J genes are TRBV21-1 and TRBJ2-4; TRBD1, the D gene given by the table, was not confirmed from the DNA. TRBV21-1 is a known pseudogene. The CDR3 is 11 residues long. CDR3 bases: TGTGCCAGCAGCCAACCGGGACATCCGTACTTC. Amino acids: CASSQPGHPYF.

The chain combines TRBV4-1 with TRBJ1-5, with D unclear. The CDR3 sequence is 11 residues long. Germline lookup yields CDR1 MGHRA and CDR2 YSYEKL. V lost 8 bases, J lost 6 bases, and 8 bases lay in between. CDR3: CASGFSQPQHF. As DNA, the CDR3 is TGCGCCAGCGGTTTCAGTCAGCCCCAGCATTTT.

The V gene is TRBV19, the J gene TRBJ2-5; tentative D call: TRBD1 (6 bases). Trimming left V 4 bases short and J 13 bases short, with 13 bases between. Germline-derived CDR1 and CDR2 are LNHDA and SQIVND (reference sequence). The CDR3 has 11 residues. Here the CDR3 reads CASSTQGLTYF. The CDR3 DNA is TGTGCCAGTAGTACCCAGGGGCTCACGTACTTC.